This T cell receptor (beta chain) was observed in a study of early T cells in non-severe SARS-CoV-2 infection. In the study overall: RNA in bulk from unsorted whole blood was sequenced, and chains were unpaired. Whole-study findings and limits: VDJdb-based matching was biased toward anti-spike CD8 responses and missed private and CD4 specificities.

Notes on this clonotype: What it binds is unknown.

In germline, CDR1 is SGHTA, CDR2 FQGNSA. CDR3 length equals 15 residues. V gave up 5 bases and J gave up 1 base, with 12 bases separating them. Individual cDNA molecules were tagged with unique molecular identifiers, the study reported. TCRdb reprocessed the 5' RACE reads via MiXCR and lists one record per CDR3 protein. This sample has under 85,000 distinct CDR3 sequences, with 5% found just once. Sequencing was performed on whole blood, taken at baseline. The sequence derives from an adult who was a healthcare worker with PCR-confirmed SARS-CoV-2 infection or an uninfected control (not recorded which). The chain couples TRBV7-2 to TRBJ2-1; possibly TRBD1 or TRBD2 for D (5 bases each). CDR3 DNA sequence: TGTGCCAGCAGCGACGACAGCGGTTCCTACAATGAGCAGTTCTTC. Translating gives CASSDDSGSYNEQFF.